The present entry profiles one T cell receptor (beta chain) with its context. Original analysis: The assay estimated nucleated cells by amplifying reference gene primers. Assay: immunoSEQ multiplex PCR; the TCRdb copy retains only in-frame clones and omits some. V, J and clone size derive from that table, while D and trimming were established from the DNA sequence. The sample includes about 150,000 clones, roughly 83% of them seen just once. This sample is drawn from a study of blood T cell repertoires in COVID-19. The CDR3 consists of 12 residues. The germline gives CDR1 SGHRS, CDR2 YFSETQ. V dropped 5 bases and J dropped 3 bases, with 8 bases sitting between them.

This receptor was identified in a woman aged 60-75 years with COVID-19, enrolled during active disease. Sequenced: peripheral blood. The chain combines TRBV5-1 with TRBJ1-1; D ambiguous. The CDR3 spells CASSGRHTEAFF. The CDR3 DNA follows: TGCGCCAGCAGTGGGAGGCACACTGAAGCTTTCTTT.